This T cell receptor beta chain was sequenced for a study of blood T cell repertoires in COVID-19. Germline trimming cut 6 bases from V and 4 bases from J; bases unmatched to any gene: 14. Germline V CDR1 and CDR2: MNHEY, SMNVEV (reference sequence). This CDR3 is 18 amino acids long. This table comes from immunoSEQ multiplex PCR, and its TCRdb copy is limited to in-frame clones, with some not included. This sample has about 36,000 clones, with around 90% found just once. This TCR was sampled from a man in his sixties with acute or convalescent COVID-19. Sequencing used peripheral blood. The chain couples TRBV27 to TRBJ2-1, with 11 bases aligning to TRBD2. The CDR3, as DNA: TGTGCCAGCAGAACCCGACTAGCGGGACTCGGAGTATACAATGAGCAGTTCTTC. This sequence encodes CASRTRLAGLGVYNEQFF.